This TCR beta chain originates from a study of CD8 T cells in ankylosing spondylitis. Study-level points and caveats: Earlier studies detected some motif variants in reactive arthritis synovial fluid and blood.

One entry per CDR3 protein results from TCRdb running MiXCR on the 5' RACE reads. The data hold 210,000 or so distinct CDR3 sequences, with roughly 8.2% observed a single time. Germline V gives CDR1 SEHNR, CDR2 FQNEAQ (reference sequence). The CDR3 covers 14 residues. The V end was cut by 7 bases, the J end by 3 bases, with 13 bases between. Of note for this clonotype: Antigen unknown.

The sequenced sample consisted of blood, either unsorted or a sorted T cell fraction (not recorded which). The gene calls are TRBV7-9 and TRBJ2-1, with a tentative D call TRBD2 (7 bases). The TCR comes from a female donor with ankylosing spondylitis or in good health (not recorded which). The CDR3 nucleotides are TGTGCCAGCACCAGAGGGGGGGTCTACAATGAGCAGTTCTTC. It translates to CASTRGGVYNEQFF.